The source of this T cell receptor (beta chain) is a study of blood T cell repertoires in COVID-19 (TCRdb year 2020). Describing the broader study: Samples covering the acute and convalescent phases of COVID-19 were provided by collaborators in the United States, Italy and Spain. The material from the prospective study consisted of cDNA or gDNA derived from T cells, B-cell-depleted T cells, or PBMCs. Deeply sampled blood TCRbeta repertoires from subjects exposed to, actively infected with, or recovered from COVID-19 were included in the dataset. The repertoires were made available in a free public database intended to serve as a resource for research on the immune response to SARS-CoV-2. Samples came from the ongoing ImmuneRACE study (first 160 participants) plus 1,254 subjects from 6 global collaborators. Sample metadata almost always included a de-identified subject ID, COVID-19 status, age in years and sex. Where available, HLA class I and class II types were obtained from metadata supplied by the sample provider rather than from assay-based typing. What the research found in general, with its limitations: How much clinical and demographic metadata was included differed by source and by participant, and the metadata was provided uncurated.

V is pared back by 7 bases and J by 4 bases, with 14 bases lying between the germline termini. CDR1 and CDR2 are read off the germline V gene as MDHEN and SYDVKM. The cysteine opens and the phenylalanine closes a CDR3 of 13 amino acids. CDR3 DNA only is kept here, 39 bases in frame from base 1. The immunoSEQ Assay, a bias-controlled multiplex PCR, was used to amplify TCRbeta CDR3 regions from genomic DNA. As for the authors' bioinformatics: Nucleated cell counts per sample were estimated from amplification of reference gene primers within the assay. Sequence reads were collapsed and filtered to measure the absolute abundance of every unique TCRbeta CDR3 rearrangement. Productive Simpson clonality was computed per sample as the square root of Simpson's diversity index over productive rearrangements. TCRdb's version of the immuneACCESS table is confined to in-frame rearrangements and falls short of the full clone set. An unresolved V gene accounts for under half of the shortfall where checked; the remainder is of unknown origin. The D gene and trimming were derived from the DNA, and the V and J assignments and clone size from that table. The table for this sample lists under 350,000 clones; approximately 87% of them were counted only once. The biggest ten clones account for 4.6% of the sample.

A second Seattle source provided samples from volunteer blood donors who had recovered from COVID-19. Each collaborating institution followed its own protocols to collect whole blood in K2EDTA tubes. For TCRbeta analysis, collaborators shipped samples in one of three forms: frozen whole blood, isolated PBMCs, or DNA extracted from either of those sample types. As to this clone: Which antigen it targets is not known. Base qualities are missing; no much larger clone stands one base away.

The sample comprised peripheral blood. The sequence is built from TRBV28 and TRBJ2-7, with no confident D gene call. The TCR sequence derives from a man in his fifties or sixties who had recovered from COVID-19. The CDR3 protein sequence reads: CASTPGVGYEQYF. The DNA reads TGTGCCAGCACCCCCGGAGTCGGGTACGAGCAGTACTTC.